This T cell receptor (beta chain) was retrieved from a study of beta chain features in type 1 diabetes. This clone was observed a few times. Its antigen remains unknown. Points from the study as a whole: Compared with healthy donors, patients appeared to share more similar naive, central memory and regulatory TCRB repertoires. Type 1 diabetes patients had moderately but significantly shorter TCRB CDR3s in all four CD4+ subsets.

Expressed TCRB transcripts were sequenced because the entire RNA isolate underwent reverse transcription. Repertoires were generated with immunoSEQ multiplex PCR, while TCRdb's copy carries only in-frame clones and drops some. The table records 310,000 or so clones, around 9.3% of them present only once. V was pared by 4 bases and J by 1 base, with 12 bases between. Germline V lookup: CDR1 SGHRS, CDR2 YFSETQ. There are 14 residues in the CDR3. Sequenced sample: central memory CD4+ T cells from blood. The clonotype originates from a man aged 25-45 years with type 1 diabetes. The rearrangement links TRBV5-1 to TRBJ2-7; unclear D gene. DNA for the CDR3: TGCGCCAGCAGCGACAACAGCAATTCCTACGAGCAGTACTTC. It codes for CASSDNSNSYEQYF.